The 15 T cell receptor beta chains in this list originate from one sample, sequenced in a study of blood T cell repertoires in COVID-19. Assay used: immunoSEQ multiplex PCR; TCRdb lists only in-frame clones, some missing. Among roughly 250,000 clones listed, 87% were seen once. The sequenced sample consisted of PBMCs or T cells enriched from blood (not recorded which). These receptors all come from a woman in her 30s with acute COVID-19.

The count of this clone is one. The CDR3 loop is CARGTGSTDTQYF. CDR3 coding DNA: TGTGCCAGAGGGACAGGGAGCACAGATACGCAGTATTTT. The rearrangement uses TRBV2 and TRBJ2-3, with TRBD1 identical over 9 bases. This CDR3 spans 13 amino acids. CDR1 SNHLY and CDR2 FYNNEI come from the germline V gene. V lost 9 bases and J lost 0; bases outside the gene matches: 1.

The chain recombines TRBV7-9 with TRBJ2-3; 7 positions match TRBD2. Germline lookup yields CDR1 SEHNR and CDR2 FQNEAQ (reference sequence). Germline trimming cut 1 base from V and 6 bases from J; bases unmatched to any gene: 19. The CDR3 totals 19 residues. The CDR3 coding sequence is TGTGCCAGCAGCTTAGGGGGCGAGCGGGATGGAGGTTGGGTGGATACGCAGTATTTT. As protein: CASSLGGERDGGWVDTQYF.

The CDR3 spells CASSQDRSGGSTDTQYF. CDR3 DNA: TGTGCCAGCAGCCAAGACAGGAGCGGGGGTAGCACAGATACGCAGTATTTT. The genes are TRBV3-1 (or the pseudogene TRBV3-2) and TRBJ2-3; 8 nucleotides agree with TRBD2. The CDR3 is 17 residues long. Trimming cost V 0 bases and J 0 bases; bases outside gene matches: 5. CDR1 is LGHDT, CDR2 YNNKEL, per germline (reference sequence).

The chain combines TRBV13 with TRBJ2-1, with 8 bases matching TRBD1. The germline V gene has CDR1 PRHDT and CDR2 FYEKMQ (reference sequence). The CDR3 is 14 residues long. J lost 5 bases, V lost 3 bases, and 3 bases had no gene match. CDR3 region: CASSFRTGNNEQFF. The CDR3, as DNA: TGTGCCAGCAGCTTCCGGACAGGGAACAATGAGCAGTTCTTC.

This clone was recorded once. The chain is built from TRBV6-5 and TRBJ2-1; TRBD1 might be the D (5 bases). V lost 5 bases and J lost 10, with 9 bases in between. The CDR3 contains 11 residues. Germline V gene sequence: CDR1 MNHEY, CDR2 SVGAGI. In DNA form, the CDR3 reads TGTGCCAGCAGTCCAGGGCGAGAGCAGTTCTTC. This sequence encodes CASSPGREQFF.

The J gene is TRBJ1-1, the V gene TRBV12-5; D is unclear. This CDR3 comprises 15 residues. V was clipped by 1 base and J by 1 base, with 10 bases between them. Germline V CDR1 and CDR2: LGHNT, FRNRAP. The CDR3 DNA is TGTGCTAGTGGTTTGGACAGCAGAAAGAACACTGAAGCTTTCTTT. This translates into CASGLDSRKNTEAFF.

The gene calls are TRBV9 and TRBJ2-5, with TRBD1 matching over 9 bases. Germline V gene sequence: CDR1 SGDLS, CDR2 YYNGEE. The V segment lost 0 bases and the J segment 4 bases; nucleotides outside the gene matches: 10. The CDR3 sequence is 17 residues long. CDR3 DNA sequence: TGTGCCAGCAGCGTAGTTCCCGGGACAGGGTATGGAGAGACCCAGTACTTC. Protein sequence: CASSVVPGTGYGETQYF.

The V call is TRBV7-2, the J call TRBJ2-3, with D maybe TRBD2 (5 bases). V lost 3 bases to trimming and J lost 6 bases, with 10 bases between them. The germline CDR1 and CDR2 sequences are SGHTA and FQGNSA. CDR3 length: 13 amino acids. This CDR3 reads CASSFWEMDTQYF. CDR3 in DNA: TGTGCCAGCAGCTTTTGGGAGATGGATACGCAGTATTTT.

This chain connects TRBV7-9 to TRBJ1-4, with 8 nucleotides matching TRBD1. The germline V gene has CDR1 SEHNR and CDR2 FQNEAQ (reference sequence). This CDR3 has 16 amino acids. The V and J ends lost 2 bases and 11 bases, in that order; junction bases with no gene match: 13. CDR3 loop: CASSLNEGQVRRKLFF. The CDR3 DNA sequence: TGTGCCAGCAGCTTAAACGAGGGACAGGTTCGTCGGAAACTGTTTTTT. The full variable domain, rest sourced from reference TRBV7-9 and TRBJ1-4, is DTGVSQNPRHKITKRGQNVTFRCDPISEHNRLYWYRQTLGQGPEFLTYFQNEAQLEKSRLLSDRFSAERPKGSFSTLEIQRTEQGDSAMYLCASSLNEGQVRRKLFFGSGTQLSVL.

The CDR3 region is CASSFTDSGPEQFF. CDR3 DNA sequence: TGTGCCAGCAGCTTTACCGATTCAGGGCCTGAGCAGTTCTTC. The chain employs TRBV11-2 and TRBJ2-1; tentatively, D is TRBD1 (5 bases). This CDR3 spans 14 amino acids. CDR1 SGHAT and CDR2 FQNNGV come from the germline V gene. The germline V and J ends were trimmed by 3 bases and 9 bases, with 15 bases remaining between them.

V usage is TRBV30 and J usage is TRBJ1-5; D might be TRBD1 (5 bases). The V end was cut by 8 bases, the J end by 0 bases, with 14 bases between. CDR3 length equals 14 residues. Germline loops: CDR1 GTSNPN, CDR2 SVGIG (reference sequence). The CDR3: CAGGGGSSNQPQHF. CDR3 DNA sequence: TGTGCCGGGGGGGGAGGGAGTAGCAATCAGCCCCAGCATTTT.

The J gene is TRBJ2-5, the V gene TRBV5-4; 9 bases match TRBD1. Germline V gives CDR1 SGHNT, CDR2 YYREEE (reference sequence). The CDR3 is 14 residues long. The V and J ends lost 4 bases and 3 bases, in that order; junction bases with no gene match: 4. In nucleotides, the CDR3 is TGTGCCAGCAGCATGGGACAGGGAAAAGAGACCCAGTACTTC. Translated: CASSMGQGKETQYF.

The chain joins TRBV5-1 to TRBJ1-1, with unresolved D. Germline CDR1 SGHRS, CDR2 YFSETQ. V gave up 0 bases and J gave up 8 bases, with 11 bases separating them. This CDR3 spans 13 amino acids. Here the CDR3 DNA reads TGCGCCAGCAGCTTGGGGGCCGAACAAGAAGCTTTCTTT. Protein: CASSLGAEQEAFF.

This clone was detected only a few times. V and J are TRBV18 and TRBJ1-2; D not certain. V was clipped by 3 bases and J by 1 base, with 9 bases between them. The V gene's germline CDR1 is KGHSH and CDR2 LQKENI. The CDR3 runs to 14 residues. The CDR3 spells CASSPPLVNYGYTF. In DNA, the CDR3 is TGTGCCAGCTCACCTCCTCTAGTTAACTATGGCTACACCTTC.

The chain recombines TRBV12-3 or TRBV12-4 with TRBJ1-5; D unclear. The CDR3 has 13 amino acids. V lost 2 bases and J lost 5, with 7 bases in between. The CDR3 nucleotides are TGTGCCAGCAGTTTAATGAGAGATCAGCCCCAGCATTTT. It encodes CASSLMRDQPQHF.